This T cell receptor (beta chain) emerged from a study of cytomegalovirus exposure and HLA in healthy donors. Whole-study results and caveats: Under in vitro conditions, a few CMV-associated chains were confirmed as specific for CMV antigens.

The PCR contained 60 Vbeta and 13 Jbeta primers. The repertoire was sequenced with immunoSEQ multiplex PCR; TCRdb's copy has only in-frame clones and lacks some. The sample yields some 91,000 clones, about three quarters seen once. Trimming left V 6 bases short and J 3 bases short, with 9 bases between. Germline V CDR1 and CDR2: MDHEN, SYDVKM. The CDR3 covers 12 residues. As to this clone: Its antigen is unidentified.

The chain is built from TRBV28 and TRBJ2-7, with D unresolved. The clonotype was recovered from a man in his forties or fifties in good health and CMV-seropositive. Source material: PBMCs. The CDR3 DNA follows: TGTGCCAGCAGCGAGGTCGACTACGAGCAGTACTTC. This translates into CASSEVDYEQYF.